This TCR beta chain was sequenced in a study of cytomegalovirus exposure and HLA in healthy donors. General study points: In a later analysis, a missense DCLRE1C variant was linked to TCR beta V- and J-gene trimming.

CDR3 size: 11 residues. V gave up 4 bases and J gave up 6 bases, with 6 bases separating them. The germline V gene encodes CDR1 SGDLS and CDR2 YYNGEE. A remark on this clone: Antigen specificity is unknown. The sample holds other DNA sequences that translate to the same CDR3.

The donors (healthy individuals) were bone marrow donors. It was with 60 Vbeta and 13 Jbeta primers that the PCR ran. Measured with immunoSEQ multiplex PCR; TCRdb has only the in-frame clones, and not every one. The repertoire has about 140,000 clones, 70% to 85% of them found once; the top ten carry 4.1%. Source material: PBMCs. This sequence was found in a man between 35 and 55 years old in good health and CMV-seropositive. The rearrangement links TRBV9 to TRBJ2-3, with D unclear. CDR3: CASSRGDTQYF. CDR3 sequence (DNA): TGTGCCAGCAGCAGAGGCGATACGCAGTATTTT.